Shown below are 25 T cell receptor beta chains from a single sample sequenced in a study of T cell responses to AZD1222 COVID-19 vaccine. This table comes from immunoSEQ multiplex PCR, and its TCRdb copy is limited to in-frame clones, with some not included. The sample includes about 69,000 clones, approximately 82% of them seen just once. The sequenced sample was peripheral blood, obtained 28 days after the second AZD1222 dose. These receptors all stem from an adult who received the AZD1222 COVID-19 vaccine.

This rearrangement joins TRBV6-5 to TRBJ2-1, with 9 bases identical to TRBD2. This CDR3 contains 16 residues. J lost 9 bases, V lost 0 bases, and 9 bases had no gene match. CDR1 and CDR2 (germline): MNHEY, SVGAGI. Here the CDR3 reads CASSYSAGGRPVEQFF. The CDR3 DNA reads TGTGCCAGCAGTTACTCGGCGGGGGGGCGCCCTGTTGAGCAGTTCTTC.

The chain employs TRBV7-8 and TRBJ1-3; 9 bases are shared with TRBD1. Unmatched junction bases numbered 7, after V lost 5 bases and J lost 8 bases. The CDR3 is made up of 14 amino acids. The germline CDR1 and CDR2 sequences are SGHVS and FQNEAQ. The CDR3 here is CASSAPGQGHTIYF. The CDR3 nucleotides read TGTGCCAGCAGCGCACCGGGACAGGGCCACACCATATATTTT.

This rearrangement joins TRBV7-3 to TRBJ2-7; TRBD2 matches 7 bases. J gave up 6 bases and V 3 bases, and 5 bases lay outside the gene matches. Per the germline V gene, CDR1 is SGHTA and CDR2 is FQGTGA. The CDR3 runs 13 residues. CDR3 loop: CASSLGRGSEQYF. DNA for the CDR3: TGTGCCAGCAGCTTGGGGAGGGGATCCGAGCAGTACTTC. Using reference TRBV7-3 and TRBJ2-7 for the parts outside the CDR3, the full variable domain is GAGVSQTPSNKVTEKGKYVELRCDPISGHTALYWYRQSLGQGPEFLIYFQGTGAADDSGLPNDRFFAVRPEGSVSTLKIQRTERGDSAVYLCASSLGRGSEQYFGPGTRLTVT.

The chain has TRBV10-3 and TRBJ2-1; D may be TRBD1 (5 bases). The V end lost 2 bases, the J end lost 10 bases, and 15 bases lay between the germline ends. The CDR3 covers 14 residues. CDR1 is ENHRY and CDR2 is SYGVKD in the germline V gene. The CDR3 DNA is TGTGCCATCAGTGAGGGGGCAGTCGCCATAGAGCAGTTCTTC. Translated: CAISEGAVAIEQFF.

The chain recombines TRBV5-1 with TRBJ2-2; D could derive from TRBD1 or TRBD2 (6 bases each). Deletions cut 5 bases from V and 5 bases from J, with 22 bases between. The CDR3 runs to 17 residues. In germline, CDR1 is SGHRS, CDR2 YFSETQ. The CDR3 sequence is CASSAGGDTVDTGELFF. The CDR3 region has the DNA TGCGCCAGCAGTGCGGGCGGGGACACCGTCGATACCGGGGAGCTGTTTTTT.

The V gene is TRBV6-5, the J gene TRBJ1-2; the D is unclear. Germline CDR1 is MNHEY and CDR2 is SVGAGI. The CDR3 is 12 amino acids. Trimming cost V 10 bases and J 1 base, with 10 bases left between them. Here the CDR3 DNA reads TGTGCCACCCCGGGGAATAACTATGGCTACACCTTC. Translating it yields CATPGNNYGYTF.

J is TRBJ2-1 and V is TRBV2, with 10 bases aligning to TRBD2. This CDR3 is 14 amino acids long. With 8 bases clipped from V and 12 bases from J, the junction kept 13 bases outside the gene matches. Germline V gives CDR1 SNHLY, CDR2 FYNNEI. CDR3 sequence (DNA): TGTGCCAGCCGGAGAGCGGGAGGGCCCCCTCGGCAGTTCTTC. Translated: CASRRAGGPPRQFF.

The chain employs TRBV19 and TRBJ1-5; 7 bases match TRBD1. The CDR3 runs to 15 residues. Germline CDR1 reads LNHDA; CDR2 reads SQIVND (reference sequence). J lost 0 bases, V lost 6 bases, and 5 bases had no gene match. CDR3 residues: CASRRGQYSNQPQHF. DNA for the CDR3: TGTGCCAGTAGAAGGGGACAGTATAGCAATCAGCCCCAGCATTTT. Combining the CDR3 with reference TRBV19 and TRBJ1-5 gives the whole variable domain DGGITQSPKYLFRKEGQNVTLSCEQNLNHDAMYWYRQDPGQGLRLIYYSQIVNDFQKGDIAEGYSVSREKKESFPLTVTSAQKNPTAFYLCASRRGQYSNQPQHFGDGTRLSIL.

The chain recombines TRBV5-1 with TRBJ1-2; D possibly corresponds to TRBD1 (6 bases). Per germline, CDR1 SGHRS and CDR2 YFSETQ. The germline V and J ends were trimmed by 1 base and 8 bases, with 18 bases remaining between them. This CDR3 region has 15 residues. The CDR3 nucleotides are TGCGCCAGCAGCTTGTGGCCAGGGGACCGAAAGGGCTACACCTTC. Amino acid sequence: CASSLWPGDRKGYTF.

The chain has TRBV5-1 and TRBJ2-1; 9 nucleotides align to TRBD2. CDR1 SGHRS and CDR2 YFSETQ come from the germline V gene. The CDR3 is 15 amino acids. V was pared by 2 bases and J by 8 bases, with 8 bases of the junction left unmatched. DNA of the CDR3: TGCGCCAGCAGCTTACTAGATGGCGGGAGGGATGAGCAGTTCTTC. It specifies CASSLLDGGRDEQFF.

The genes are TRBV14 and TRBJ1-6; the D gene is possibly TRBD1 (5 bases). V was trimmed by 1 base and J by 11 bases, leaving 9 bases between them. Germline values: CDR1 SGHDN, CDR2 FVKESK. The CDR3 is 13 amino acids. This CDR3 reads CASSQAVGAPLHF. In DNA, the CDR3 is TGTGCCAGCAGCCAAGCAGTAGGGGCACCCCTCCACTTT.

This clone has just one count. The chain has TRBV19 and TRBJ2-1, with D tentatively TRBD1 (5 bases). Trimming took 10 bases from V and 0 from J, leaving 10 bases between them. Germline-derived CDR1 and CDR2 are LNHDA and SQIVND (reference sequence). This CDR3 spans 13 amino acids. The CDR3 sequence is CATGASSYNEQFF. Here the CDR3 DNA reads TGTGCCACTGGGGCCAGCTCCTACAATGAGCAGTTCTTC.

The rearrangement links TRBV19 to TRBJ2-3, with a weak D call TRBD1 (6 bases). Trimming pared 10 bases from V and 2 bases from J, leaving 16 bases between. The CDR3 extends over 14 amino acids. Germline CDR1 and CDR2: LNHDA and SQIVND (reference sequence). CDR3: CATQGGRHTDTQYF. The CDR3 DNA reads TGTGCCACCCAAGGGGGACGGCACACAGATACGCAGTATTTT.

This clone appeared a single time. The gene calls are TRBV19 and TRBJ2-7; D uncertain. V dropped 4 bases and J dropped 2 bases, with 15 bases sitting between them. CDR1 and CDR2 from the germline V gene are LNHDA and SQIVND (reference sequence). There are 15 residues in the CDR3. The CDR3: CASSTGGRPPYEQYF. The CDR3 DNA reads as TGTGCCAGTAGTACAGGTGGCCGACCCCCCTACGAGCAGTACTTC.

The chain has TRBV14 and TRBJ1-1; D is uncertain. Germline V lookup: CDR1 SGHDN, CDR2 FVKESK. Trimming removed 0 bases at V and 0 bases at J, with 5 bases between. The CDR3 extends over 14 amino acids. DNA of the CDR3: TGTGCCAGCAGCCAAGACACCTTGAACACTGAAGCTTTCTTT. Protein sequence: CASSQDTLNTEAFF.

The rearrangement links TRBV7-6 to TRBJ2-1; TRBD1 aligns across 7 bases. Germline V gives CDR1 SGHVS, CDR2 FNYEAQ. CDR3 length equals 15 residues. V was pared by 5 bases and J by 10 bases, with 14 bases of the junction left unmatched. DNA for the CDR3: TGTGCCAGCAGCCCATTACCCACAGGGGTACACGAGCAGTTCTTC. It yields the protein CASSPLPTGVHEQFF.

The chain links TRBV7-9 to TRBJ1-5; the D is unclear. Trimming left V 1 base short and J 4 bases short, with 11 bases between. The CDR3 totals 15 residues. CDR1 SEHNR and CDR2 FQNEAQ come from the germline V gene (reference sequence). This CDR3 is CASSLGIPPNQPQHF. The CDR3 region has the DNA TGTGCCAGCAGCTTAGGGATTCCTCCTAATCAGCCCCAGCATTTT.

V gene TRBV2 combines with J gene TRBJ1-4; possible D gene TRBD1, 6 bases. The germline V gene has CDR1 SNHLY and CDR2 FYNNEI. V was clipped by 6 bases and J by 7 bases, with 15 bases between them. The CDR3 is 14 amino acids. The CDR3 reads CASSDTHRVEKLFF. The CDR3 coding sequence is TGTGCCAGCAGCGACACCCACAGGGTTGAAAAACTGTTTTTT.

J is TRBJ2-1 and V is TRBV5-6, with D maybe TRBD2 (5 bases). There are 13 residues in the CDR3. The germline gives CDR1 SGHDT, CDR2 YYEEEE. Trimming removed 7 bases at V and 6 bases at J, with 14 bases between. CDR3: CASGLLGINEQFF. The CDR3 nucleotides are TGTGCCAGCGGCCTACTAGGTATCAATGAGCAGTTCTTC.

The chain joins TRBV11-2 to TRBJ2-2; D is possibly TRBD2 (6 bases). V lost 1 base and J 4 bases, leaving 13 bases between the germline ends. The CDR3 loop spans 16 amino acids. CDR1 is SGHAT and CDR2 is FQNNGV in the germline V gene. This CDR3 is CASSLVVAGFTGELFF. The CDR3 DNA sequence: TGTGCCAGCAGCTTAGTAGTGGCGGGATTCACCGGGGAGCTGTTTTTT.

The chain couples TRBV11-3 to TRBJ2-5; D possibly matches TRBD1 or TRBD2 (5 bases each). Germline-derived CDR1 and CDR2 are SGHNT and YENEEA. Trimming removed 0 bases at V and 4 bases at J, with 18 bases between. The length of the CDR3 is 17 residues. The CDR3 nucleotides read TGTGCCAGCAGCTTAGATGTACCCGGGACCAAGGTAGAGACCCAGTACTTC. Protein: CASSLDVPGTKVETQYF.

This clone came up a few times. This chain links TRBV11-3 with TRBJ1-1; 9 bases fit TRBD1. Germline lookup yields CDR1 SGHNT and CDR2 YENEEA. The V segment lost 1 base and the J segment 5 bases; nucleotides outside the gene matches: 2. CDR3 size: 14 residues. CDR3 sequence reads: CASSLGQGETEAFF. CDR3 DNA: TGTGCCAGCAGCTTAGGACAGGGGGAAACTGAAGCTTTCTTT.

This clone was recorded many times. The CDR3 sequence is CASSQAGGERSYEQYF. CDR3 coding DNA: TGTGCCAGCAGCCAGGCAGGGGGCGAACGCTCCTACGAGCAGTACTTC. This chain joins TRBV7-9 and TRBJ2-7; 8 bases line up with TRBD1. This CDR3 spans 16 amino acids. V lost 5 bases to trimming and J lost 0 bases; unmatched junction nucleotides: 9. Germline V CDR1 and CDR2: SEHNR, FQNEAQ (reference sequence). The variable domain in full, completed from reference TRBV7-9 and TRBJ2-7, reads DTGVSQNPRHKITKRGQNVTFRCDPISEHNRLYWYRQTLGQGPEFLTYFQNEAQLEKSRLLSDRFSAERPKGSFSTLEIQRTEQGDSAMYLCASSQAGGERSYEQYFGPGTRLTVT.

The chain uses TRBV10-2 and TRBJ1-3; no clear D. Trimming pared 7 bases from V and 0 bases from J, leaving 13 bases between. The CDR3 covers 15 residues. Germline-derived CDR1 and CDR2 are WSHSY and SAAADI. The CDR3 nucleotides read TGCGCCAGCAAACAGTTAACCGACTCTGGAAACACCATATATTTT. This translates into CASKQLTDSGNTIYF.

The chain recombines TRBV5-6 with TRBJ2-7, with TRBD2 identical over 7 bases. From germline, CDR1 is SGHDT and CDR2 YYEEEE. J gave up 1 base and V 0 bases, and 7 bases lay outside the gene matches. CDR3 length: 16 amino acids. The CDR3 protein is CASSLAVPSGSYEQYF. The CDR3 nucleotides are TGTGCCAGCAGCTTGGCCGTCCCTAGCGGATCCTACGAGCAGTACTTC.